Listed below are T cell receptor beta chains from one sample, sequenced in a study of blood T cell repertoires in COVID-19. Using immunoSEQ multiplex PCR, the repertoire was profiled, and TCRdb retains in-frame clones only, with some absent. The data show 100,000 to 150,000 clones, around 88% seen once. Input material: peripheral blood. Receptors originate from a man aged 55 to 70 with COVID-19, enrolled during active disease. Each CDR3 is given with its conserved first and last residue. Fields, in order: D gene, J gene, CDR3 length, V gene, clone size, CDR3 protein, CDR3 DNA. A D gene is named only where the DNA matches it firmly. The listing skips clone size in some rows; elsewhere it reads once, few, many or a size class.

d_call: -; j_call: TRBJ2-5; cdr3_length: 16; v_call: TRBV5-4; clone_size: -; cdr3_aa: CASSLARTGMEETQYF; cdr3_nt: TGTGCCAGCAGCTTGGCTCGTACGGGGATGGAAGAGACCCAGTACTTC
d_call: -; j_call: TRBJ1-4; cdr3_length: 15; v_call: TRBV5-1; clone_size: -; cdr3_aa: CASSLELSTNEKLFF; cdr3_nt: TGCGCCAGCAGCTTGGAACTGTCAACTAATGAAAAACTGTTTTTT
d_call: -; j_call: TRBJ1-5; cdr3_length: 15; v_call: TRBV27; clone_size: -; cdr3_aa: CASSPSPYSNQPQHF; cdr3_nt: TGTGCCAGCAGTCCTTCACCCTATAGCAATCAGCCCCAGCATTTT
d_call: -; j_call: TRBJ2-1; cdr3_length: 14; v_call: TRBV19; clone_size: -; cdr3_aa: CASRSGGAFNEQFF; cdr3_nt: TGTGCCAGTAGATCGGGGGGCGCTTTCAATGAGCAGTTCTTC
d_call: TRBD1; j_call: TRBJ1-2; cdr3_length: 13; v_call: TRBV6-6; clone_size: -; cdr3_aa: CASSLGTGYGYTF; cdr3_nt: TGTGCCAGCAGTCTCGGGACAGGGTATGGCTACACCTTC
d_call: -; j_call: TRBJ1-2; cdr3_length: 15; v_call: TRBV19; clone_size: -; cdr3_aa: CASSMRRGADYGYTF; cdr3_nt: TGTGCCAGTAGTATGCGCCGGGGGGCAGACTATGGCTACACCTTC
d_call: TRBD1; j_call: TRBJ2-1; cdr3_length: 12; v_call: TRBV10-3; clone_size: -; cdr3_aa: CAIKGQGNEQFF; cdr3_nt: TGTGCCATCAAGGGACAGGGGAATGAGCAGTTCTTC
d_call: -; j_call: TRBJ2-1; cdr3_length: 16; v_call: TRBV10-3; clone_size: -; cdr3_aa: CAISAQQGTLLNEQFF; cdr3_nt: TGTGCCATCAGTGCACAACAGGGAACACTCTTGAATGAGCAGTTCTTC
d_call: -; j_call: TRBJ1-5; cdr3_length: 16; v_call: TRBV15; clone_size: -; cdr3_aa: CATSRVRAYSNQPQHF; cdr3_nt: TGTGCCACCAGCAGAGTACGCGCGTATAGCAATCAGCCCCAGCATTTT
d_call: -; j_call: TRBJ1-2; cdr3_length: 16; v_call: TRBV4-2; clone_size: -; cdr3_aa: CASSQGEAGTPGGYTF; cdr3_nt: TGTGCCAGCAGCCAAGGGGAGGCAGGGACCCCAGGTGGCTACACCTTC
d_call: -; j_call: TRBJ2-1; cdr3_length: 15; v_call: TRBV5-4; clone_size: -; cdr3_aa: CASSLLGLAVDEQFF; cdr3_nt: TGTGCCAGCAGCTTGTTAGGGCTAGCTGTTGATGAGCAGTTCTTC
d_call: TRBD2; j_call: TRBJ2-3; cdr3_length: 14; v_call: TRBV30; clone_size: -; cdr3_aa: CACRGRGRLDTQYF; cdr3_nt: TGTGCCTGCCGAGGGCGGGGGAGATTAGATACGCAGTATTTT
d_call: -; j_call: TRBJ1-3; cdr3_length: 15; v_call: TRBV21-1; clone_size: -; cdr3_aa: CASSELTGTGNTIYF; cdr3_nt: TGTGCCAGCAGCGAATTAACAGGTACTGGAAACACCATATATTTT
d_call: TRBD1; j_call: TRBJ1-1; cdr3_length: 13; v_call: TRBV7-2; clone_size: once; cdr3_aa: CASSWTGDTEAFF; cdr3_nt: TGTGCCAGCAGCTGGACAGGGGACACTGAAGCTTTCTTT
d_call: TRBD1; j_call: TRBJ1-5; cdr3_length: 18; v_call: TRBV7-2; clone_size: -; cdr3_aa: CASSLGQGLGGSNQPQHF; cdr3_nt: TGTGCCAGCAGCTTGGGACAGGGCCTGGGTGGAAGCAATCAGCCCCAGCATTTT
d_call: -; j_call: TRBJ2-7; cdr3_length: 15; v_call: TRBV3-1/TRBV3-2; clone_size: -; cdr3_aa: CASSHELSGAYEQYF; cdr3_nt: TGTGCCAGCAGCCATGAGCTTTCAGGGGCCTACGAGCAGTACTTC
d_call: -; j_call: TRBJ1-2; cdr3_length: 9; v_call: TRBV29-1; clone_size: once; cdr3_aa: CSASPLGTF; cdr3_nt: TGCAGCGCTAGTCCCCTAGGCACCTTC